Reported below is one T cell receptor beta chain. The sample belongs to a study of blood T cell repertoires in COVID-19. Data came from immunoSEQ multiplex PCR; TCRdb stores just in-frame clones and leaves some out. Found here are about 200,000 clones, roughly 77% of them singletons; the top ten hold over 5%. The CDR3 sequence is 16 residues long. V gave up 7 bases and J gave up 0 bases; unmatched junction bases: 11. CDR1 and CDR2 (germline): SNHLY, FYNNEI. The specimen sequenced was peripheral blood. The chain couples TRBV2 to TRBJ1-2; 7 bases line up with TRBD1. This receptor was obtained from a woman between 40 and 50 years old with COVID-19, enrolled during active disease. Written as DNA, the CDR3 is TGTGCCAGCATCCTGACAGGGCTCCACCCTAACTATGGCTACACCTTC. Its protein is CASILTGLHPNYGYTF.